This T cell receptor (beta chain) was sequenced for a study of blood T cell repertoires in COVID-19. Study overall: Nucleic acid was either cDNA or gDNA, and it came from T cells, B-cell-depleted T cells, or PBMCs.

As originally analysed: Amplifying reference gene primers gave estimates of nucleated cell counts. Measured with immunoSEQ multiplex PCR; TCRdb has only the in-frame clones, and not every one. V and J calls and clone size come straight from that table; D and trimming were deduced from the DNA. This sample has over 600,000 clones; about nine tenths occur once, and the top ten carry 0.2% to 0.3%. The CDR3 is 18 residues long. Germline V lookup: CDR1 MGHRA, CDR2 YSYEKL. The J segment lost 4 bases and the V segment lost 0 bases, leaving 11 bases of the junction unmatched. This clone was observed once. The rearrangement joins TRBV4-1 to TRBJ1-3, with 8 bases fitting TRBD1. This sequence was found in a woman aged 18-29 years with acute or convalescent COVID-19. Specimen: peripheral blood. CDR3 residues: CASSQDAGQDYHGNTIYF. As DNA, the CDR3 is TGCGCCAGCAGCCAAGACGCGGGACAGGATTACCACGGAAACACCATATATTTT.